These 2 T cell receptor beta chains came from one sample sequenced in a study of regulatory T cells in long-lasting Graves disease. Construction of the TCR beta libraries employed iRepertoire HTBI primers in conjunction with Arm-PCR of CDR3 regions. One entry per CDR3 protein results from TCRdb running MiXCR on the multiplex PCR reads. The table lists around 420,000 distinct CDR3 sequences, about 15% of them singletons. Described time point: newly diagnosed GD, antithyroid drugs for less than 3 months. RNA extracted from PBMCs served as the sequencing template. These sequences were also reported in another study, on T cells in Graves' hyperthyroidism and ophthalmopathy.

Sequences were derived from peripheral blood mononuclear cells (PBMCs), sampled at new diagnosis, from a patient treated with antithyroid drugs. The receptors shown here come from a woman in her forties with Graves disease.

The gene calls are TRBV7-2 and TRBJ1-2; TRBD1 matches at 8 bases. CDR1 SGHTA and CDR2 FQGNSA come from the germline V gene. V dropped 3 bases and J dropped 8; count of bases not matched to a gene: 5. The CDR3 consists of 13 residues. CDR3 residues: CASSFPPGGGYTF. As DNA, the CDR3 is TGTGCCAGCAGCTTCCCTCCAGGGGGCGGCTACACCTTC.

Many counts were recorded for this clonotype. The V and J genes are TRBV27 and TRBJ2-7; 9 bases map to TRBD2. Unmatched junction bases numbered 7, after V lost 6 bases and J lost 4 bases. Germline CDR1 reads MNHEY; CDR2 reads SMNVEV (reference sequence). The CDR3 is 14 amino acids. CDR3 sequence (DNA): TGTGCCAGCAGACCCGGGCGGGAGGGATACGAGCAGTACTTC. It encodes CASRPGREGYEQYF.